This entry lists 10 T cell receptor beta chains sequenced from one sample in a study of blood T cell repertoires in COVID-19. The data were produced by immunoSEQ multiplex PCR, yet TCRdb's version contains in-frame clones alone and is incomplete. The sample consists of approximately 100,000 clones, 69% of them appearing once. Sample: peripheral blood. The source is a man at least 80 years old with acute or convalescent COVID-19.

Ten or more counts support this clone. For the CDR3, the DNA is TGTGCCACCAGTGATTCAAGCGGGAGCTACACCGGGGAGCTGTTTTTT. This translates into CATSDSSGSYTGELFF. The chain carries TRBV24-1 and TRBJ2-2; TRBD2 agrees at 8 bases. V dropped 2 bases and J dropped 3; count of bases not matched to a gene: 4. This CDR3 is 16 amino acids long. The germline CDR1 and CDR2 sequences are KGHDR and SFDVKD.

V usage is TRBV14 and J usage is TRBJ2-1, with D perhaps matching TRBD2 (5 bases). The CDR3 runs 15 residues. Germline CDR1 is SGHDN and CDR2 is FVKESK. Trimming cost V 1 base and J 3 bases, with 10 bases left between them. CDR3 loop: CASSQGRSYYNEQFF. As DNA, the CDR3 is TGTGCCAGCAGCCAAGGGAGGAGCTACTACAATGAGCAGTTCTTC.

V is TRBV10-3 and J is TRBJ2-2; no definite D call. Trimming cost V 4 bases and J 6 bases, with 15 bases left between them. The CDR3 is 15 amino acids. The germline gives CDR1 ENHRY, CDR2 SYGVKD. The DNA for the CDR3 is TGTGCCATCAGTGTTAGAGCCCCTGAGGCCGGGGAGCTGTTTTTT. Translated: CAISVRAPEAGELFF.

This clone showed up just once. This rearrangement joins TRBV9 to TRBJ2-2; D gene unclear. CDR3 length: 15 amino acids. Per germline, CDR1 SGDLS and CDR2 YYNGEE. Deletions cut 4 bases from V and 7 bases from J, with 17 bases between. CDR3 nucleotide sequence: TGTGCCAGCAGCACTCGCCCAGGTGATAACGGGGAGCTGTTTTTT. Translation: CASSTRPGDNGELFF.

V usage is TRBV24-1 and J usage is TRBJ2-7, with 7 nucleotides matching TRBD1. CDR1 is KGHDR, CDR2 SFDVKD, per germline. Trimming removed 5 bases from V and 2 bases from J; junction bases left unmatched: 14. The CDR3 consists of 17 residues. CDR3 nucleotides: TGTGCCACCAGTGCCCAGGGAACAGGGGTAGGGACCTACGAGCAGTACTTC. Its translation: CATSAQGTGVGTYEQYF.

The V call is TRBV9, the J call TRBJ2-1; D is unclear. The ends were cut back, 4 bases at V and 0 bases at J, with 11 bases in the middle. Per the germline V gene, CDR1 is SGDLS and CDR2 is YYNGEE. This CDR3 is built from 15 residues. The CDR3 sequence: CASSPQVLSYNEQFF. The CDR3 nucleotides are TGTGCCAGCAGCCCCCAGGTTCTCTCCTACAATGAGCAGTTCTTC.

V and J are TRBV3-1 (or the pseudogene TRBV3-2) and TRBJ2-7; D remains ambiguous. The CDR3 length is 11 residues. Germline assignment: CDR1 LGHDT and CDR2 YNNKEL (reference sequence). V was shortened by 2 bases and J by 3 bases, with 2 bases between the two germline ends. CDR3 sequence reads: CASSQLYEQYF. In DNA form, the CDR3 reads TGTGCCAGCAGCCAACTCTACGAGCAGTACTTC.

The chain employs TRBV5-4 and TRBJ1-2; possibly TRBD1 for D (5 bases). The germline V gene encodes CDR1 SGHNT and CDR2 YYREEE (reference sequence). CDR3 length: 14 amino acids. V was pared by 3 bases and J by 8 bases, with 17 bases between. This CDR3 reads CASSSSTVGVGYTF. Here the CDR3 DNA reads TGTGCCAGCAGCTCGTCAACCGTAGGGGTCGGCTACACCTTC.

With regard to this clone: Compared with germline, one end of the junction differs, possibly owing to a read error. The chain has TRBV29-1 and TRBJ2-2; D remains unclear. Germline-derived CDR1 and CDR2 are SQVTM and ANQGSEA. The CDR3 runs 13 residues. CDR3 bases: TGCAGCGTTGAGTCGGTGAACCCCGGGGAGCTGTTTTTT. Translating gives CSVESVNPGELFF.

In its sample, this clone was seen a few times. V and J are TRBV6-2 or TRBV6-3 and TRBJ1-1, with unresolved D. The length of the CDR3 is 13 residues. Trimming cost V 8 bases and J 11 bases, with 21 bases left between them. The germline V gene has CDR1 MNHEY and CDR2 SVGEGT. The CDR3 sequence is CASGPRTSLKAFF. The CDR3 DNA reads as TGTGCCAGCGGCCCCCGGACTTCCTTGAAGGCTTTCTTT.